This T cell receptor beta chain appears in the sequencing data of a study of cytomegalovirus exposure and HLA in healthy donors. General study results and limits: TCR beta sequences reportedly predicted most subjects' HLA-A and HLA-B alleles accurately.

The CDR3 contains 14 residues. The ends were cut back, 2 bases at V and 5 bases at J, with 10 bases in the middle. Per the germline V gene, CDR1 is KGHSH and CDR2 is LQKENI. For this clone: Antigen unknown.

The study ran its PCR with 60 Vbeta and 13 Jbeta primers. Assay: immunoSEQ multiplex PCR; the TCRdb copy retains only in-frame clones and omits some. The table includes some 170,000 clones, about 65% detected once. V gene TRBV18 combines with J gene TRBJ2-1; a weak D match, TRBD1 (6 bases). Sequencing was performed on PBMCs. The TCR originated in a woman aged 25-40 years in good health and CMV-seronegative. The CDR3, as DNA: TGTGCCAGCTCACCATGGGCAGGGGACAATGAGCAGTTCTTC. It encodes CASSPWAGDNEQFF.